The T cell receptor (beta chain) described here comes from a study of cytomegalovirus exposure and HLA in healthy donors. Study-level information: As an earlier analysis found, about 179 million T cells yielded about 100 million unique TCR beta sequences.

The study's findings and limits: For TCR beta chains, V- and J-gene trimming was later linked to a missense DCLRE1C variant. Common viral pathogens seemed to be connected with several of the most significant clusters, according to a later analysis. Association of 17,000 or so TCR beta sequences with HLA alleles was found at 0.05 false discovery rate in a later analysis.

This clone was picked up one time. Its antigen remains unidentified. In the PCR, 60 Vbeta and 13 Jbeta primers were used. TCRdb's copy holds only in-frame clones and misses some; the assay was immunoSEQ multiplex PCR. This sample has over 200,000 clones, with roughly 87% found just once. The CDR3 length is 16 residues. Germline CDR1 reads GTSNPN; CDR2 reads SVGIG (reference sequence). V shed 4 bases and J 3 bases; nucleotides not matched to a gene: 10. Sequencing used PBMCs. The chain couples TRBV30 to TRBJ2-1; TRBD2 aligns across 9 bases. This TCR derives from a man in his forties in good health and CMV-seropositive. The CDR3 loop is CAWTLAGLLGYNEQFF. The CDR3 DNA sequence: TGTGCCTGGACCCTAGCGGGACTTCTGGGCTACAATGAGCAGTTCTTC.